The sequence of this TCR beta chain was determined in a study of shared clonotypes between healthy human individuals. Worth noting for this clone: Its antigen is still unknown.

The study ran the assay at deep level. Repertoires were generated with immunoSEQ multiplex PCR, while TCRdb's copy carries only in-frame clones and drops some. This sample yields millions of clones, of which just over 90% are seen a single time; 0.39% belongs to the top ten. Findings of the study overall: With several donors compared, 4.5% to 6.5% of naive CD4 clonotypes were shared. Naive subsets generally exceeded memory subsets in estimated richness.

This CDR3 has 16 residues. Per the germline V gene, CDR1 is SEHNR and CDR2 is FQNEAQ (reference sequence). V lost 6 bases and J lost 1, with 18 bases in between. This TCR was sampled from a man aged 18 to 29 in good health. Some clones in this sample may be carry-over from other donors' samples. The sequenced sample consisted of naive CD4+ T cells from PBMCs. Indicated subset: CD45RA+ positively selected. This chain uses TRBV7-9 with TRBJ1-1; D not certain. CDR3 residues: CASSINGWEKNTEAFF. CDR3 bases: TGTGCCAGCAGTATCAACGGGTGGGAGAAGAACACTGAAGCTTTCTTT.